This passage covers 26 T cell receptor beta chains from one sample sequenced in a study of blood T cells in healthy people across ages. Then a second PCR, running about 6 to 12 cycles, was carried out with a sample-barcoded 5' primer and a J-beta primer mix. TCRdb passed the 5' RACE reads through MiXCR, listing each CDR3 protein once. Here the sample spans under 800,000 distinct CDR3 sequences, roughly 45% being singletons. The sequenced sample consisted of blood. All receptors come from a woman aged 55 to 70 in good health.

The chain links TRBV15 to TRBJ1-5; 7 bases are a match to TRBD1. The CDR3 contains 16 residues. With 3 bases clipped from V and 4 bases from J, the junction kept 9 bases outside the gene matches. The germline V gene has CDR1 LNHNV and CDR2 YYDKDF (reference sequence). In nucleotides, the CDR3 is TGTGCCACCAGCAGGGTGTCCGGGACAGAGAATCAGCCCCAGCATTTT. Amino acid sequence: CATSRVSGTENQPQHF.

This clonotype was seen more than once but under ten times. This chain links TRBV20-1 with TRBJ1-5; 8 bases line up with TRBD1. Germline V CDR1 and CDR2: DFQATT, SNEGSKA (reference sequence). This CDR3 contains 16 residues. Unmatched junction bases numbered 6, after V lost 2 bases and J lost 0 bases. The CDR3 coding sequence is TGCAGTGCTAGACGGACAGGGCCAATTAGCAATCAGCCCCAGCATTTT. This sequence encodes CSARRTGPISNQPQHF.

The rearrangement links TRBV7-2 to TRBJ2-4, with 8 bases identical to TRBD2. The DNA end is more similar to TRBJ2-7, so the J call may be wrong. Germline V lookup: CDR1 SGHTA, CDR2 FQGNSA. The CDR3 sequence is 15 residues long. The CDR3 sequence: CASSWTGGSSYEQYF. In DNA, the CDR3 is TGTGCCAGCAGCTGGACGGGGGGGTCTTCCTACGAGCAGTACTTC.

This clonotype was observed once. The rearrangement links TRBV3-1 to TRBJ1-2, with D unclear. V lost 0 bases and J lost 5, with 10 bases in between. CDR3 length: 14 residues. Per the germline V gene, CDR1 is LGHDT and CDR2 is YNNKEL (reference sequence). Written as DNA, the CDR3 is TGTGCCAGCAGCCAAGAAGCCAGACTATATGGCTACACCTTC. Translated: CASSQEARLYGYTF.

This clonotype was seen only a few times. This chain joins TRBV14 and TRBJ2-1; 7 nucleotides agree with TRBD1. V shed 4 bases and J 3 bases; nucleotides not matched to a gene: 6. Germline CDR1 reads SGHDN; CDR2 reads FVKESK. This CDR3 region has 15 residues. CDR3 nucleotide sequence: TGTGCCAGCAGCCTCGACAGGGCAATCTACAATGAGCAGTTCTTC. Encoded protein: CASSLDRAIYNEQFF.

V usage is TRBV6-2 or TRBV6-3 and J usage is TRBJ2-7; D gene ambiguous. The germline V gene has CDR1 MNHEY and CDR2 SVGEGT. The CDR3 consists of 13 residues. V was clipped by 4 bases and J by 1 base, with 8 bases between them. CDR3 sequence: CASSSRRSYEQYF. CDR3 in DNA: TGTGCCAGCAGTTCGCGCAGATCCTACGAGCAGTACTTC.

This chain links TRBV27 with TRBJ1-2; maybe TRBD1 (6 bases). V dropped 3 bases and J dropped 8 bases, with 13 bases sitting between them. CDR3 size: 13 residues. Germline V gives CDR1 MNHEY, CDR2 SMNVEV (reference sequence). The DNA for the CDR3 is TGTGCCAGCAGTTTGATACAGGGAATGGGCTACACCTTC. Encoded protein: CASSLIQGMGYTF.

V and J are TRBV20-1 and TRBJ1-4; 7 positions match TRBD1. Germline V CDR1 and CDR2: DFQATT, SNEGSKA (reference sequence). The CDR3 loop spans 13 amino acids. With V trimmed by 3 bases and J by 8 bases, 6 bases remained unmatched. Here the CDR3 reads CSASRQGTEKLFF. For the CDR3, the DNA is TGCAGTGCTAGCAGACAGGGAACGGAAAAACTGTTTTTT.

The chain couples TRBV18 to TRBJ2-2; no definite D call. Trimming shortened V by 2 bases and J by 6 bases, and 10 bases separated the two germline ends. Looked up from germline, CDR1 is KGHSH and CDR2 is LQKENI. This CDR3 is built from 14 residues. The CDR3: CASSPTASPGELFF. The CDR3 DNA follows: TGTGCCAGCTCACCAACGGCTTCCCCCGGGGAGCTGTTTTTT.

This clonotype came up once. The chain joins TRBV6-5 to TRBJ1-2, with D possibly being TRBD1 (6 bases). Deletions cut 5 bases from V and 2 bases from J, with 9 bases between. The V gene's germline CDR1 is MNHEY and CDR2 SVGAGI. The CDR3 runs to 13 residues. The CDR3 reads CASSGQSNYGYTF. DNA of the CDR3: TGTGCCAGCAGTGGACAGTCCAACTATGGCTACACCTTC.

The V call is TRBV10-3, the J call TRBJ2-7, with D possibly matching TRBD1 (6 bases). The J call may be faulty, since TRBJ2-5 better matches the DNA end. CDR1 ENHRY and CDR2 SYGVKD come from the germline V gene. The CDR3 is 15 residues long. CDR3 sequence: CAISDQPTGSETQYF. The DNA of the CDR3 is TGTGCCATCAGTGACCAACCTACAGGGTCAGAGACCCAGTACTTC.

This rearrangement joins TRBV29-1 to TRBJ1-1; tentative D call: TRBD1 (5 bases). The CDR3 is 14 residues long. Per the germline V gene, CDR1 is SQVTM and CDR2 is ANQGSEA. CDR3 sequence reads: CSYTEGFGGTEAFF. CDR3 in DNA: TGCAGTTACACGGAGGGGTTCGGTGGGACTGAAGCTTTCTTT.

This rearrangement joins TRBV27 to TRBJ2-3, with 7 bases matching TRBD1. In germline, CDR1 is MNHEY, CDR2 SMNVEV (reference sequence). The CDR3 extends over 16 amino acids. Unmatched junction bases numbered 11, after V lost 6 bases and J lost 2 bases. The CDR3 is CASRSVGTVNTDTQYF. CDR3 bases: TGTGCCAGCAGAAGCGTAGGGACAGTGAACACAGATACGCAGTATTTT.

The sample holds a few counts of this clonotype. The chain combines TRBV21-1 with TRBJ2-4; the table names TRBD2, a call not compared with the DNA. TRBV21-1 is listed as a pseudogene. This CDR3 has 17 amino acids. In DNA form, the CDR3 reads TGTGCCAGCAGCAAAGGTGTGCGGGAGGACGGCAAAAACATTCAGTACTTC. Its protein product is CASSKGVREDGKNIQYF.

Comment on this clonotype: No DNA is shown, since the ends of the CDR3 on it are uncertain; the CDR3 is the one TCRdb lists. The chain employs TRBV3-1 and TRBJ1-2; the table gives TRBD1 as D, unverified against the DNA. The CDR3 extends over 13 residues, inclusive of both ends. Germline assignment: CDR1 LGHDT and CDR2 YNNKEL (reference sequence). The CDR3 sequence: CASSQVGQGAVTF.

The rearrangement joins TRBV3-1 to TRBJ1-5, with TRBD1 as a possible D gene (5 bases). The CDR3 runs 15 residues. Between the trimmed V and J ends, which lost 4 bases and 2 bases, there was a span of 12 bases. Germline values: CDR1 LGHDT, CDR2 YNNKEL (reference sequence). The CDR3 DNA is TGTGCCAGCAGCCCGAATGGAGGGGGCAATCAGCCCCAGCATTTT. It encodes CASSPNGGGNQPQHF.

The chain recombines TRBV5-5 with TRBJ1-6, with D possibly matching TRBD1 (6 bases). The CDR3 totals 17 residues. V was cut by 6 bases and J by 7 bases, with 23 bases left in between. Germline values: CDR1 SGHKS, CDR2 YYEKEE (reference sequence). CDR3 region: CASTPQAGASRNSPLHF. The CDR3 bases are TGTGCCAGCACCCCCCAAGCAGGGGCAAGTCGGAATTCACCCCTCCACTTT.

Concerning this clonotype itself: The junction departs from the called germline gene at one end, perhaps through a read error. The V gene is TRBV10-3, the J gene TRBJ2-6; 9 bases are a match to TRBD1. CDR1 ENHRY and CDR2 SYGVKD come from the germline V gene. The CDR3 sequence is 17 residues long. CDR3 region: CAITPGTGTTGANALTF. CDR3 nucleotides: TGTGCCATCACCCCCGGGACAGGGACTACTGGGGCCAACGCCCTGACTTTC.

CDR3 nucleotide sequence: TGTGCCAGCCCGACTTTCTCCTACGAGCAGTACTTC. This codes for CASPTFSYEQYF. The chain uses TRBV28 and TRBJ2-7; no reliable D call. This CDR3 contains 12 residues. Germline V lookup: CDR1 MDHEN, CDR2 SYDVKM. The germline V and J ends were trimmed by 8 bases and 0 bases, with 8 bases remaining between them.

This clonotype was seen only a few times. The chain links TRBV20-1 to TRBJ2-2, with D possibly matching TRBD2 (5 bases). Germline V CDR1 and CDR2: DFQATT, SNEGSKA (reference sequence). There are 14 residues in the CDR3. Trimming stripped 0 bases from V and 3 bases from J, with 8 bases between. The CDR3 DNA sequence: TGCAGTGCTAGAGATCGGACTTACACCGGGGAGCTGTTTTTT. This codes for CSARDRTYTGELFF.

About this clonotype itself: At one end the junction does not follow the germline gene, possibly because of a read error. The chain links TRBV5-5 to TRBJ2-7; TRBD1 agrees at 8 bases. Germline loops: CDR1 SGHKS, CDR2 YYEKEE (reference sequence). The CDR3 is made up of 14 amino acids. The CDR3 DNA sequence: TGTGCCAGCAGCTCCACGGGACAGGTCTACGAGCGGTACTTC. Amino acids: CASSSTGQVYERYF.

The CDR3 nucleotides are TGTGCCAGCAGCTCCCAGGGGACAGTCTCCTACGAGCAGTACTTC. It yields the protein CASSSQGTVSYEQYF. V gene TRBV7-2 combines with J gene TRBJ2-5; TRBD1 agrees at 7 bases. The J call may be faulty, since TRBJ2-7 better matches the DNA end. Germline values: CDR1 SGHTA, CDR2 FQGNSA. There are 15 residues in the CDR3.

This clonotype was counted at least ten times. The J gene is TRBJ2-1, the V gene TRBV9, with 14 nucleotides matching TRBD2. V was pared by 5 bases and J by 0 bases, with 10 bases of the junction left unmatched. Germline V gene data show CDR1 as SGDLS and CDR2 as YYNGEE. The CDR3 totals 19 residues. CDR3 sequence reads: CASSLMTSGGVSSYNEQFF. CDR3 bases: TGTGCCAGCAGTCTTATGACTAGCGGGGGGGTGAGCTCCTACAATGAGCAGTTCTTC.

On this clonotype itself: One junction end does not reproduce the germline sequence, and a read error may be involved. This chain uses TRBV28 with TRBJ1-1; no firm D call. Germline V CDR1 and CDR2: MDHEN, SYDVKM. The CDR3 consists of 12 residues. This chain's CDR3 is CASSLETTEVFF. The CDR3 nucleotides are TGTGCCAGCAGTTTGGAGACCACTGAAGTTTTCTTT.

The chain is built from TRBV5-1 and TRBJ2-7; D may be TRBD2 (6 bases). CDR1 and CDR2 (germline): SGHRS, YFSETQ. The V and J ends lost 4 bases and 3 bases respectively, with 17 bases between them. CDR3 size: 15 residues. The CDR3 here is CASSPGTALGYEQYF. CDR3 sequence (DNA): TGCGCCAGCAGCCCGGGGACTGCTCTCGGCTACGAGCAGTACTTC.

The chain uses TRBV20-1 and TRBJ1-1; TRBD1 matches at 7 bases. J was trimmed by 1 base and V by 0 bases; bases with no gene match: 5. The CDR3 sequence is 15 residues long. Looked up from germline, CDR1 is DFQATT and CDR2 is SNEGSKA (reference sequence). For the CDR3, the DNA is TGCAGTGCTAGAGATGGCCAGGGGGGGAACACTGAAGCTTTCTTT. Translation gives CSARDGQGGNTEAFF.